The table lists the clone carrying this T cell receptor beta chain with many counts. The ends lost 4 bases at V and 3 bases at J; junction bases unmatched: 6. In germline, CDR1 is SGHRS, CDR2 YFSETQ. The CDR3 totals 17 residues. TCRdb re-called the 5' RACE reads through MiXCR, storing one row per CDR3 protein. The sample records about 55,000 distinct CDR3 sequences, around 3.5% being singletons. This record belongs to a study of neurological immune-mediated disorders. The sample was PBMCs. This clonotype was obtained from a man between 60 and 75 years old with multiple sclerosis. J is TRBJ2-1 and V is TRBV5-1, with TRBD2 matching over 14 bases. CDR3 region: CASSAGLAGGYYNEQFF. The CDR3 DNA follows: TGCGCCAGCAGCGCCGGACTAGCGGGGGGATACTACAATGAGCAGTTCTTC.